These 14 T cell receptor beta chains were sequenced from one sample in a study of shared clonotypes between healthy human individuals. Clones were sequenced by immunoSEQ multiplex PCR, and TCRdb holds only the in-frame ones, with some missing. The sample carries 2 million to 2.5 million clones, approximately 94% recorded once. Naive CD8 cells were CD45RO-negative, positively selected for CCR7, excluding terminally differentiated effector memory CD45RA+ cells. Material for sequencing was naive CD8+ T cells sorted from blood. These receptors were taken from a man aged 18 to 30 in good health.

This clone was recorded a few times. V and J are TRBV2 and TRBJ1-2; D is perhaps TRBD1 (5 bases). This CDR3 contains 11 residues. The V end was cut by 7 bases, the J end by 4 bases, with 7 bases between. Germline V gene sequence: CDR1 SNHLY, CDR2 FYNNEI. DNA for the CDR3: TGTGCCAGCACAGGGATCTATGGCTACACCTTC. It yields the protein CASTGIYGYTF.

The chain has TRBV11-2 and TRBJ2-5; a weak D match, TRBD2 (5 bases). This CDR3 spans 15 amino acids. CDR1 is SGHAT, CDR2 FQNNGV, per germline. V gave up 2 bases and J gave up 2 bases, with 12 bases separating them. CDR3 DNA: TGTGCCAGCAGCTTAATGCCGGACTGGCAAGAGACCCAGTACTTC. This encodes CASSLMPDWQETQYF.

The V gene is TRBV4-1, the J gene TRBJ1-6, with D tentatively TRBD1 (5 bases). This CDR3 contains 18 residues. Between the trimmed V and J ends, which lost 0 bases and 4 bases, there was a span of 16 bases. In germline, CDR1 is MGHRA, CDR2 YSYEKL. In DNA, the CDR3 is TGCGCCAGCAGCCAAGATACGATCGGGGCGGCGTATAATTCACCCCTCCACTTT. Protein product: CASSQDTIGAAYNSPLHF.

The V call is TRBV28, the J call TRBJ2-1; 13 nucleotides align to TRBD2. The CDR3 has 16 residues. CDR1 and CDR2 (germline): MDHEN, SYDVKM. V lost 5 bases to trimming and J lost 7 bases; unmatched junction nucleotides: 8. The chain's CDR3 is CASSPGLAGEGNEQFF. CDR3 coding DNA: TGTGCCAGCAGTCCCGGACTAGCGGGGGAGGGTAATGAGCAGTTCTTC.

Remarks on this clone: Other DNA sequences in this sample translate to the same CDR3. The rearrangement links TRBV7-9 to TRBJ1-1, with TRBD1 matching over 10 bases. The CDR3 extends over 15 amino acids. V shed 5 bases, J shed 1 base, and the junction held 4 bases outside the gene matches. Germline-derived CDR1 and CDR2 are SEHNR and FQNEAQ (reference sequence). CDR3 DNA sequence: TGTGCCAGCAGCGAGGGACAGGGGAAGAACACTGAAGCTTTCTTT. Amino acids: CASSEGQGKNTEAFF. The full variable domain, rest sourced from reference TRBV7-9 and TRBJ1-1, is DTGVSQNPRHKITKRGQNVTFRCDPISEHNRLYWYRQTLGQGPEFLTYFQNEAQLEKSRLLSDRFSAERPKGSFSTLEIQRTEQGDSAMYLCASSEGQGKNTEAFFGQGTRLTVV.

V usage is TRBV5-1 and J usage is TRBJ2-1, with unresolved D. There are 14 residues in the CDR3. The germline V gene encodes CDR1 SGHRS and CDR2 YFSETQ. Trimming pared 0 bases from V and 5 bases from J, leaving 9 bases between. CDR3 region: CASSLVANNNEQFF. The CDR3, as DNA: TGCGCCAGCAGCTTGGTGGCCAATAACAATGAGCAGTTCTTC.

The chain couples TRBV19 to TRBJ1-1, with D possibly being TRBD1 (6 bases). V lost 1 base and J 0 bases, leaving 12 bases between the germline ends. This CDR3 comprises 16 residues. Germline CDR1 is LNHDA and CDR2 is SQIVND (reference sequence). The DNA of the CDR3 is TGTGCCAGTAGTATAGGGGGCAGGGGCATGAACACTGAAGCTTTCTTT. Translation: CASSIGGRGMNTEAFF.

The genes are TRBV7-9 and TRBJ2-2, with TRBD1 matching over 11 bases. Unmatched junction bases numbered 11, after V lost 5 bases and J lost 6 bases. This CDR3 contains 17 residues. Germline V gene data show CDR1 as SEHNR and CDR2 as FQNEAQ (reference sequence). The CDR3 region is CASSPRDGQGASGELFF. The DNA of the CDR3 is TGTGCCAGCAGCCCCCGGGACGGACAGGGGGCATCCGGGGAGCTGTTTTTT.

Turning to this clone: This sample includes further DNA sequences coding for the same CDR3. The chain uses TRBV4-1 and TRBJ2-7, with D perhaps TRBD1 (5 bases). CDR3 length: 15 amino acids. Germline CDR1 reads MGHRA; CDR2 reads YSYEKL. The V end was cut by 0 bases, the J end by 0 bases, with 9 bases between. The CDR3 here is CASSQEGQGSYEQYF. Here the CDR3 DNA reads TGCGCCAGCAGCCAAGAGGGTCAGGGCTCCTACGAGCAGTACTTC.

This clone has just a few counts. The chain combines TRBV4-3 with TRBJ2-7; D is uncertain. Germline-derived CDR1 and CDR2 are LGHNA and YSLEER. CDR3 length equals 15 residues. V was shortened by 0 bases and J by 7 bases, with 16 bases between the two germline ends. CDR3 protein: CASSQDRGAPWEQYF. The CDR3 DNA is TGCGCCAGCAGCCAAGATCGCGGAGCCCCCTGGGAGCAGTACTTC.

Note on this clone: Other DNA variants within this sample encode the same CDR3. This chain connects TRBV5-1 to TRBJ2-5; tentatively, D is TRBD1 or TRBD2 (5 bases each). This CDR3 region has 13 residues. Germline loops: CDR1 SGHRS, CDR2 YFSETQ. V lost 4 bases and J 3 bases, leaving 10 bases between the germline ends. The CDR3 DNA reads TGCGCCAGCAGCCTCGTGGGGGAAGAGACCCAGTACTTC. As protein: CASSLVGEETQYF.

The chain carries TRBV12-5 and TRBJ1-5, with D possibly matching TRBD1 (6 bases). V dropped 6 bases and J dropped 5 bases, with 17 bases sitting between them. CDR3 length: 15 amino acids. Germline V CDR1 and CDR2: LGHNT, FRNRAP. The CDR3 loop is CASGLLVGADQPQHF. In DNA form, the CDR3 reads TGTGCTAGTGGCCTCCTTGTGGGGGCTGATCAGCCCCAGCATTTT.

CDR3 protein: CASSLNNSPLHF. The DNA of the CDR3 is TGTGCCAGCAGCTTAAATAATTCACCCCTCCACTTT. The chain links TRBV11-2 to TRBJ1-6; D unresolved. Trimming cost V 2 bases and J 5 bases, with 1 base left between them. Germline V gene sequence: CDR1 SGHAT, CDR2 FQNNGV. The CDR3 has 12 amino acids.

The chain carries TRBV7-2 and TRBJ2-7, with D possibly being TRBD1 (5 bases). This CDR3 region has 14 residues. Germline CDR1 SGHTA, CDR2 FQGNSA. The V end was cut by 1 base, the J end by 1 base, with 8 bases between. The CDR3 reads CASSLVPGSYEQYF. Written as DNA, the CDR3 is TGTGCCAGCAGCTTAGTTCCAGGGTCCTACGAGCAGTACTTC.